A selection of T cell receptor beta chains follows, all from one sample in a study of blood T cell repertoires in COVID-19. The table came from immunoSEQ multiplex PCR; TCRdb's copy has only in-frame clones and leaves some out. The table includes around 140,000 clones, around 87% detected once. Sample: peripheral blood. These receptors were collected from a man older than 75 with acute or convalescent COVID-19. CDR3s include the opening cysteine and the closing phenylalanine or tryptophan. The order of the fields is J gene, clone size, D gene, V gene, CDR3 protein, CDR3 DNA. D genes are given only for firm matches. Expanded clones are given a class, and other clones once, few, many or no size at all.

TRBJ1-1	.	.	TRBV29-1	CSVEKRRTEYEAFF	TGCAGCGTTGAAAAGAGACGGACAGAATATGAAGCTTTCTTT
TRBJ1-2	.	.	TRBV18	CASSPNQGLDGYTF	TGTGCCAGCTCACCCAACCAGGGTTTAGATGGCTACACCTTC
TRBJ2-2	.	TRBD1	TRBV7-2	CASSLIGDSRSGELFF	TGTGCCAGCAGCTTAATCGGGGACAGCAGAAGCGGGGAGCTGTTTTTT
TRBJ2-7	.	TRBD1	TRBV11-2	CASTATQGVGEQYF	TGTGCCAGCACCGCCACCCAGGGGGTGGGCGAGCAGTACTTC
TRBJ1-6	.	TRBD1	TRBV28	CASTPWGDSLGSPLHF	TGTGCCAGCACCCCGTGGGGGGACAGTTTGGGTTCACCCCTCCACTTT
TRBJ1-3	.	.	TRBV4-1	CASSPFTRAGNTIYF	TGCGCCAGCAGCCCCTTTACGAGGGCGGGAAACACCATATATTTT
TRBJ2-1	.	TRBD2	TRBV2	CASSRTSGGYNEQFF	TGTGCCAGCAGTCGGACTAGCGGGGGTTACAATGAGCAGTTCTTC
TRBJ1-1	.	.	TRBV7-2	CASSLVWQGRLLF	TGTGCCAGCAGCTTAGTTTGGCAGGGCCGACTCCTTTTT
TRBJ1-6	.	.	TRBV2	CASIGGSNSPLHF	TGTGCCAGCATCGGGGGTTCCAATTCACCCCTCCACTTT
TRBJ2-7	.	TRBD1	TRBV5-8	CASSFPGGTYEQYF	TGTGCCAGCAGCTTTCCAGGGGGAACCTACGAGCAGTACTTC
TRBJ2-1	.	TRBD2	TRBV7-6	CASSLVGTSGGGYNEQFF	TGTGCCAGCAGCTTAGTAGGCACTAGCGGGGGGGGCTACAATGAGCAGTTCTTC
TRBJ2-7	.	.	TRBV28	CASRDRYYEQYF	TGTGCCAGCAGGGACAGATACTACGAGCAGTACTTC
TRBJ1-3	.	.	TRBV4-1	CASSQDYTVSGNTIYF	TGCGCCAGCAGCCAAGATTACACAGTCTCTGGAAACACCATATATTTT
TRBJ2-2	.	TRBD2	TRBV2	CASRDPGLAASAGELFF	TGTGCCAGCAGGGATCCGGGACTAGCGGCGTCGGCCGGGGAGCTGTTTTTT
TRBJ2-7	.	.	TRBV2	CASSERQVHEQYF	TGTGCCAGCAGTGAGAGACAGGTACACGAGCAGTACTTC
TRBJ1-2	.	.	TRBV19	CASSIGQHNGYTF	TGTGCCAGTAGTATCGGACAGCACAATGGCTACACCTTC
TRBJ2-7	.	.	TRBV6-1	CASSEAGLSSSYEQYF	TGTGCCAGCAGTGAAGCGGGACTCTCGAGCTCCTACGAGCAGTACTTC
TRBJ1-1	.	.	TRBV7-9	CASSLYPQVMNTEAFF	TGTGCCAGCAGCTTATACCCACAGGTTATGAACACTGAAGCTTTCTTT
TRBJ2-2	.	.	TRBV7-2	CASSLGPLTDTGELFF	TGTGCCAGCAGCTTAGGTCCCCTGACAGACACCGGGGAGCTGTTTTTT
TRBJ2-1	.	TRBD2	TRBV7-2	CASSPGLAPLYNEQFF	TGTGCCAGCAGCCCCGGACTAGCCCCTCTCTACAATGAGCAGTTCTTC
TRBJ1-2	.	.	TRBV10-3	CATGDYGYTF	TGTGCCACAGGGGATTATGGCTACACCTTC
TRBJ2-1	once	TRBD2	TRBV3-1/TRBV3-2	CASSPFPGLGFNEQFF	TGTGCCAGCAGCCCCTTCCCGGGACTAGGTTTTAATGAGCAGTTCTTC
TRBJ2-7	.	.	TRBV3-1/TRBV3-2	CASSHSGADEQYF	TGTGCCAGCAGCCATAGCGGAGCGGACGAGCAGTACTTC
TRBJ1-1	.	.	TRBV19	CASSMSQVEAEAFF	TGTGCCAGTAGTATGTCGCAGGTGGAAGCTGAAGCTTTCTTT
TRBJ1-2	.	TRBD1	TRBV6-1	CASSEALTGGGYTF	TGTGCCAGCAGTGAAGCGCTGACAGGGGGCGGCTACACCTTC
TRBJ1-5	many	TRBD1	TRBV7-9	CASSTGQGDQPQHF	TGTGCCAGCAGCACCGGACAGGGAGATCAGCCCCAGCATTTT
TRBJ1-1	.	.	TRBV5-1	CASRGSGEAFF	TGCGCCAGCAGAGGATCCGGGGAAGCTTTCTTT
TRBJ2-7	.	TRBD2	TRBV2	CASSPRTSSSEQYF	TGTGCCAGCAGTCCTCGGACTAGTTCCTCCGAGCAGTACTTC
TRBJ2-5	.	.	TRBV2	CASSPPDLRETQYF	TGTGCCAGCAGTCCACCCGATTTGCGGGAGACCCAGTACTTC
TRBJ1-2	.	.	TRBV4-1	CASSQDPGNYGYTF	TGCGCCAGCAGCCAAGATCCCGGGAACTATGGCTACACCTTC
TRBJ1-4	once	.	TRBV20-1	CSASSVNEKLFF	TGCAGTGCGAGTTCAGTTAATGAAAAACTGTTTTTT
TRBJ2-5	.	TRBD2	TRBV11-3	CASSHGLAGVETQYF	TGTGCCAGCAGCCATGGACTAGCGGGAGTGGAGACCCAGTACTTC
TRBJ1-5	.	TRBD1	TRBV28	CASKTGGSNQPQHF	TGTGCCAGCAAAACAGGGGGAAGCAATCAGCCCCAGCATTTT
TRBJ1-5	.	.	TRBV27	CASSNSPNQPQHF	TGTGCCAGCAGTAACTCGCCTAATCAGCCCCAGCATTTT
TRBJ1-5	few	.	TRBV7-9	CASSHDSSNQPQHF	TGTGCCAGCAGCCACGACAGCTCCAATCAGCCCCAGCATTTT
TRBJ2-1	.	TRBD2	TRBV9	CASSVLGGSDNEQFF	TGTGCCAGCAGCGTCCTGGGGGGGAGCGACAATGAGCAGTTCTTC
TRBJ2-2	.	.	TRBV6-5	CASWQRSTNTGELFF	TGTGCCAGCTGGCAGCGTTCAACGAACACCGGGGAGCTGTTTTTT
TRBJ2-1	.	TRBD2	TRBV4-1	CASSQDLASGGGYNEQFF	TGCGCCAGCAGCCAAGATCTGGCTAGCGGGGGGGGTTACAATGAGCAGTTCTTC
TRBJ2-3	.	.	TRBV9	CASSVDGLSTDTQYF	TGTGCCAGCAGCGTCGACGGACTTAGCACAGATACGCAGTATTTT
TRBJ2-5	few	.	TRBV7-8	CASSLLIVGLQETQYF	TGTGCCAGCAGCCTTTTGATTGTGGGACTCCAAGAGACCCAGTACTTC
TRBJ1-5	few	.	TRBV27	CASRRDEAFGNQPQHF	TGTGCCAGCAGGAGGGATGAGGCATTCGGCAATCAGCCCCAGCATTTT
TRBJ1-1	.	.	TRBV18	CASSPGPTEAFF	TGTGCCAGCTCACCAGGCCCCACTGAAGCTTTCTTT
TRBJ2-5	.	.	TRBV11-2	CASSSPGETQYF	TGTGCCAGCAGCTCGCCAGGAGAGACCCAGTACTTC
TRBJ1-2	.	TRBD1	TRBV6-6	CASSFGTGQTNYGYTF	TGTGCCAGCAGTTTCGGGACAGGGCAGACTAACTATGGCTACACCTTC
TRBJ1-1	.	.	TRBV3-1/TRBV3-2	CASSQDFGDMNTEAFF	TGTGCCAGCAGCCAAGATTTCGGTGACATGAACACTGAAGCTTTCTTT
TRBJ1-3	.	.	TRBV5-1	CASSWNGERSSGNTIYF	TGCGCCAGCAGCTGGAACGGGGAGCGGTCATCAGGAAACACCATATATTTT
TRBJ1-1	once	.	TRBV11-2	CASSLEAGNTEAFF	TGTGCCAGCAGCTTAGAAGCAGGGAACACTGAAGCTTTCTTT
TRBJ2-7	.	TRBD1	TRBV27	CASSLSRQGPSYEQYF	TGTGCCAGCAGTTTATCGAGACAGGGGCCATCCTACGAGCAGTACTTC
TRBJ1-6	.	TRBD1	TRBV18	CASSPARGYNSPLHF	TGTGCCAGCTCCCCCGCCAGGGGGTATAATTCACCCCTCCACTTT